This T cell receptor beta chain emerged from a study of CD8+ T cells in alopecia areata listed by TCRdb under 2018. At the level of the whole study: The treated patients took part in an open-label pilot trial in which moderate-to-severe alopecia areata was treated with oral tofacitinib at 5 to 10 mg twice daily. Patients stayed on tofacitinib for 6 to 18 months and then had 6 months of follow-up off drug so that delayed response and recurrence could be assessed. For the treated patients, the SALT score, which quantifies what percentage of scalp surface area is affected, served as the measure of disease severity. To study T cell clonal expansion in alopecia areata, the researchers applied high-throughput TCRbeta sequencing to both the C3H/HeJ mouse model and human patients. In humans, TCRbeta sequencing was performed on scalp tissue and on sorted CD4+ and CD8+ peripheral blood T cells from healthy controls and from patients with patchy or totalis/universalis alopecia areata. Patients on tofacitinib were biopsied at baseline and after 4 and 24 weeks of treatment, and several of the patients also had a later scalp biopsy. Scalp clonality was compared among normal scalp (n=4), patchy alopecia areata scalp (n=8), and alopecia totalis/universalis scalp (n=8). RNA was obtained with the PAXgene miRNA kit for fixed scalp, the miRNeasy kit for PBMCs, and the RNeasy kit for mouse skin. TCRbeta CDR3 regions were amplified by immunoSEQ multiplex PCR with 35 Vbeta forward and 13 Jbeta reverse primers.

Concerning this clone: Its binding antigen is unknown. No much larger clonotype is one base removed from it; base qualities were not supplied.

The study at large found these results: Compared with normal scalp, lesional scalp had higher clonality and more expanded CD8+ clones, particularly in alopecia totalis/universalis, a pattern that suggests antigenic drive. Scalp clonality and the number of expanded CD8+ clones among the top 100 scalp clones were significantly decreased by tofacitinib. The treated cohort was small, with a single nonresponder, so links between baseline CD8+ expansion and response need larger studies. Many expanded lesional clones persisted in scalp and blood during tofacitinib treatment, which may partly explain relapse after stopping treatment. Resident alphabeta T cells in normal human skin are also sequenced, complicating scalp TCR repertoire analysis, unlike mouse skin dominated by gammadelta T cells. Shared TCR sequences between patients were less evident than in mice, which may be partly attributable to HLA diversity in the patient population.

The treatment or condition label, as the study defines it: oral pan-JAK inhibitor, 5-10 mg twice daily. Lesional scalp punch biopsies and peripheral blood were collected from alopecia areata patients. PBMCs were isolated by density centrifugation and stained for CD3, CD4 and CD8, after which CD4+ and CD8+ T cells were sorted on a FACSAria. The library was made by the immunoSEQ multiplex PCR assay. To provide template for TCR sequencing, every sample had RNA extracted and reverse transcribed into cDNA. First-strand cDNA was synthesized with SuperScript III using a 2:1 mix of oligo-dT and random hexamers. A synthetic immune receptor repertoire was used to gauge amplification bias, and whatever bias remained was removed computationally. The authors' analysis ran thus. Raw reads were preprocessed to remove errors, and CDR3 was defined by IMGT conventions from the conserved cysteine to phenylalanine. Clonality was calculated as 1 minus Shannon entropy normalized by log2 of the number of productive unique TCRs. Whether scalp clones were CD4 or CD8 was inferred by matching scalp TCRbeta sequences against CD4 and CD8 repertoires sorted from blood. TCRdb took this table from immuneACCESS and kept in-frame rearrangements with V and J called. Such tables lack part of the clones; where checked against another copy, unresolved V genes explain under half of the gap, and the rest is unexplained. The V and J calls and the clone size are those of that table, but D and trimming were determined from the DNA. The sample table holds a few hundred thousand clones, of which more than 30% were seen once. 0.48% of the sample goes to the ten largest clones.

This TCR derives from a human donor with alopecia areata. The sample here was CD4+ T cells sorted from blood, taken between weeks 30 and 35, from a patient treated with tofacitinib.

The nucleotides read TGTGCCAGCAGCTTAGGCCGGGACATAGTCTACAATGAGCAGTTCTTC. Its protein reads: CASSLGRDIVYNEQFF. The V and J genes are TRBV7-9 and TRBJ2-1; the D gene is possibly TRBD1, with 6 bases matching. Trimming at the junction amounts to 1 base on V and 3 bases on J, and the germline ends lie 13 bases apart. Its CDR3 holds 16 amino acids, cysteine through phenylalanine. Only the CDR3 region is kept as DNA, spanning 48 bases read in frame from base 1. The CDR1 and CDR2 encoded by the germline V gene (reference sequence) are SEHNR and FQNEAQ. With the portions outside the CDR3 filled from the reference TRBV7-9 and TRBJ2-1 genes, the complete variable region becomes DTGVSQNPRHKITKRGQNVTFRCDPISEHNRLYWYRQTLGQGPEFLTYFQNEAQLEKSRLLSDRFSAERPKGSFSTLEIQRTEQGDSAMYLCASSLGRDIVYNEQFFGPGTRLTVL.